The entry below gives a single T cell receptor (beta chain) sequence along with its context. Germline-derived CDR1 and CDR2 are SGHTA and FQGNSA. The V gene lost 1 base and the J gene lost 0 bases, with 8 bases spanning the gap. CDR3 size: 15 residues. These data are taken from a study of T cells after yellow fever vaccination. TCRdb reprocessed the 5' RACE reads with MiXCR, giving one entry per CDR3 protein. This sample yields 150,000 to 200,000 distinct CDR3 sequences, of which more than 9.5% are seen a single time; 30% to 45% belongs to the top ten. Material: CD8+ T cells sorted from PBMCs, obtained 15 days after the yellow fever booster vaccination. The chain recombines TRBV7-2 with TRBJ2-3; D may be TRBD2 (5 bases). The clonotype originates from a man aged 18 to 35 who received the YFV17D yellow fever vaccine. DNA for the CDR3: TGTGCCAGCAGCTTAGAACCGGGGAGCACAGATACGCAGTATTTT. This gives the protein CASSLEPGSTDTQYF.